A selection of T cell receptor beta chains follows, all from one sample in a study of T cell responses to AZD1222 COVID-19 vaccine. Produced via immunoSEQ multiplex PCR; TCRdb's table is partial and in-frame only. The sample shows 75,000 or so clones, more than 85% of them seen only once. The source was peripheral blood, collected 28 days after the second AZD1222 dose. The receptors here all came from an adult who received the AZD1222 COVID-19 vaccine. CDR3s include the opening cysteine and the closing phenylalanine or tryptophan. The order of the fields is J gene, D gene, V gene, clone size, CDR3 DNA, CDR3 protein. A D gene is named only where the DNA matches it firmly. Clone size is stated in some rows and not others, as once, few, many or a class when expanded.

TRBJ1-4 . TRBV5-1 . TGCGCCAGCAGCGCCGGACGGGAGAATGAAAAACTGTTTTTT CASSAGRENEKLFF
TRBJ1-2 . TRBV5-5 . TGTGCCAGCAGCTTGGGTGTGGCACAGGCTGGGGGAGGCTACACCTTC CASSLGVAQAGGGYTF
TRBJ1-1 TRBD1 TRBV9 . TGTGCCAGCAGCCCCGGGCAGGGGGTTCGTGAAGCTTTCTTT CASSPGQGVREAFF
TRBJ2-3 . TRBV28 . TGTGCCAGCAGTTCGTCCTGGGATACGCAGTATTTT CASSSSWDTQYF
TRBJ2-7 . TRBV3-1/TRBV3-2 . TGTGCCAGCAGCGCGAAGCTAGCGCCGTCTGTCTACGAGCAGTACTTC CASSAKLAPSVYEQYF
TRBJ1-5 TRBD1 TRBV24-1 few TGTGCCACCCTCGGACAGGGTGTAGACCAGCCCCAGCATTTT CATLGQGVDQPQHF
TRBJ2-1 TRBD2 TRBV11-2 once TGTGCCAGCAGCACTAGCGACCCCGGGAATGAGCAGTTCTTC CASSTSDPGNEQFF
TRBJ1-4 . TRBV9 . TGTGCCAGCAGCGCTCAAGTAGGGAAAAGTGAAAAACTGTTTTTT CASSAQVGKSEKLFF
TRBJ2-3 TRBD1 TRBV7-3 . TGTGCCAGCAGCAACTACAGGGGGACGGGTATTACAGATACGCAGTATTTT CASSNYRGTGITDTQYF
TRBJ1-5 . TRBV7-2 . TGTGCCAGCAGCACCCGTATGAGCAATCAGCCCCAGCATTTT CASSTRMSNQPQHF
TRBJ2-2 . TRBV9 once TGTGCCAGCAGGGGGACCGGGGAGCTGTTTTTT CASRGTGELFF
TRBJ2-7 . TRBV18 . TGTGCCAGCTCACCACCGCAGGGATTCCACGAGCAGTACTTC CASSPPQGFHEQYF
TRBJ2-5 . TRBV30 . TGTGCCTGGTCTAGGCCGGGAACGAGGGCCTCGGAAACCCAGTACTTC CAWSRPGTRASETQYF
TRBJ2-7 TRBD1 TRBV6-5 . TGTGCCAGCATGGACAGGGGGCGGTACGAGCAGTACTTC CASMDRGRYEQYF
TRBJ1-2 . TRBV2 . TGTGCCAGCAGTCAAACAGGGAGAATTGGCTACACCTTC CASSQTGRIGYTF
TRBJ1-5 . TRBV19 . TGTGCCAGTAGTGCCACCCCCAGTAGCAATCAGCCCCAGCATTTT CASSATPSSNQPQHF
TRBJ1-1 . TRBV7-8 . TGTGCCAGCAGCTTATCGAGGCAGGGATGGGTGAACACTGAAGCTTTCTTT CASSLSRQGWVNTEAFF
TRBJ2-2 TRBD2 TRBV5-6 . TGTGCCAGCAGCTTGACTGCTAGCGGGAAGATCGGGGAGCTGTTTTTT CASSLTASGKIGELFF
TRBJ1-4 . TRBV7-6 . TGTGCCAGCAGCTTAGGACCGGGGAAGGATGAAAAACTGTTTTTT CASSLGPGKDEKLFF
TRBJ2-5 TRBD2 TRBV4-1 few TGCGCCAGCAGCCAAGGAACGGGAGGCCCAGAGACCCAGTACTTC CASSQGTGGPETQYF
TRBJ1-6 TRBD1 TRBV7-9 once TGTGCCAGCAGGGAAGGACAGGCCAAAAATTCACCCCTCCACTTT CASREGQAKNSPLHF
TRBJ1-2 . TRBV28 . TGTGCCAGCAGTTTAGAGAATATCTATGGCTACACCTTC CASSLENIYGYTF
TRBJ2-5 . TRBV28 . TGTGCCAGCAGGTCACAGGGGGGGTACCAAGAGACCCAGTACTTC CASRSQGGYQETQYF
TRBJ2-5 TRBD2 TRBV10-3 once TGTGCCATCAGGAAGGGACTAGCCCAAGAGACCCAGTACTTC CAIRKGLAQETQYF
TRBJ1-2 TRBD1 TRBV28 . TGTGCCAGCAGTTTCAGGGGGCGAGGCTATGGCTACACCTTC CASSFRGRGYGYTF
TRBJ2-7 TRBD2 TRBV10-3 once TGTGCCATCAGTGGTCCTCCAGCGGGAGGGAACGAGCAGTACTTC CAISGPPAGGNEQYF
TRBJ2-7 . TRBV9 . TGTGCCAGCAGCGAAGGGGCGGAGAGCTCCTACGAGCAGTACTTC CASSEGAESSYEQYF
TRBJ2-7 TRBD1 TRBV6-5 once TGTGCCAGCAGTTACGTACAGGGGGCGGACGAGCAGTACTTC CASSYVQGADEQYF
TRBJ2-5 . TRBV12-3/TRBV12-4 few TGTGCCAGCAACTTCGCCCGGGGGGAGACCCAGTACTTC CASNFARGETQYF
TRBJ2-7 . TRBV7-8 once TGTGCCAGCAGCTTAGGTGCTCCCTACGAGCAGTACTTC CASSLGAPYEQYF
TRBJ1-1 TRBD1 TRBV28 once TGTGCCAGCACTCTCTCAGGTGGAGGGGGCAGGAGCACTGAAGCTTTCTTT CASTLSGGGGRSTEAFF
TRBJ1-5 . TRBV2 once TGTGCCAGCAGTGACAGGGATCTCGCTCAGCCCCAGCATTTT CASSDRDLAQPQHF
TRBJ1-6 . TRBV10-2 . TGCGCCAGCAGTGAGTCGGGGGATATCAGCTCCTATAATTCACCCCTCCACTTT CASSESGDISSYNSPLHF
TRBJ2-2 TRBD2 TRBV28 once TGTGCCAGCAGTCCCGTAGCGGGAGGGCCAAACGGGGAGCTGTTTTTT CASSPVAGGPNGELFF
TRBJ2-5 TRBD2 TRBV5-1 . TGCGCCAGCAGCTTGGAGGGGGGACTAGCGGGAGGAGCGCTGCAAGAGACCCAGTACTTC CASSLEGGLAGGALQETQYF
TRBJ2-3 . TRBV23-1 . TGCGCCAGCAGTCAGGACCGAAAGGGGGCAGATACGCAGTATTTT CASSQDRKGADTQYF
TRBJ2-6 TRBD1 TRBV5-1 . TGCGCCAGCAGCTTGGCCCGGGACAGGAGCTCTGGGGCCAACGTCCTGACTTTC CASSLARDRSSGANVLTF
TRBJ1-1 . TRBV29-1 . TGCAGCGTTGAAGGTTGGGAGGACACTGAAGCTTTCTTT CSVEGWEDTEAFF
TRBJ2-7 TRBD1 TRBV6-5 . TGTGCCAGCAGAGGGGACAGGGGTCTCTCCTACGAGCAGTACTTC CASRGDRGLSYEQYF
TRBJ2-2 . TRBV14 . TGTGCCAGCAGCCAAGATTACAGCACCGGGGAGCTGTTTTTT CASSQDYSTGELFF
TRBJ1-6 . TRBV4-1 . TGCGCCAGCAGCCTGTCGAGCGAGCTATATAATTCACCCCTCCACTTT CASSLSSELYNSPLHF
TRBJ2-3 . TRBV6-5 . TGTGCCAGCAGTTACGGACAGAGCACAGATACGCAGTATTTT CASSYGQSTDTQYF
TRBJ2-1 . TRBV7-2 once TGTGCCAGCACGCCAGGGAGTTTCTCCTACAATGAGCAGTTCTTC CASTPGSFSYNEQFF
TRBJ1-4 TRBD1 TRBV4-3 . TGCGCCAGCAGCCAAGGACAGGGGGCGCTAGAAAAACTGTTTTTT CASSQGQGALEKLFF
TRBJ2-1 TRBD2 TRBV5-1 . TGCGCCAGCAGCCTGGGGACTAGCGGCCTATTTTACAATGAGCAGTTCTTC CASSLGTSGLFYNEQFF
TRBJ2-7 . TRBV21-1 . TGTGCCAGCACACCCACAGGGAGCGGCGAGCAGTACTTC CASTPTGSGEQYF
TRBJ1-2 . TRBV7-3 . TGTGCCAGCACCCCGGACAAGTCCTATGGCTACACCTTC CASTPDKSYGYTF
TRBJ2-1 . TRBV9 . TGTGCCAGCAGCGCCTCCGGGACACTATACAATGAGCAGTTCTTC CASSASGTLYNEQFF
TRBJ1-5 . TRBV5-6 once TGTGCCAGCAGCTTTGGAGGGTTTGCCAATCAGCCCCAGCATTTT CASSFGGFANQPQHF
TRBJ2-7 . TRBV9 . TGTGCCAGCAGCGTAGGGGGGGACAGCACCTACGAGCAGTACTTC CASSVGGDSTYEQYF
TRBJ1-2 . TRBV6-4 . TGTGCCAGCAGCGTGGGACACGGAGGGAACTATGGCTACACCTTC CASSVGHGGNYGYTF
TRBJ2-7 . TRBV10-1 . TGCGCCAGCAGTGAGCGATTTGGACGGGCCCCCGGGTTCGAGCAGTACTTC CASSERFGRAPGFEQYF
TRBJ1-2 . TRBV19 . TGTGCCAGTAGTGTCCCGGGACTTCTCAACTATGGCCACACCTTC CASSVPGLLNYGHTF
TRBJ1-5 TRBD1 TRBV2 . TGTGCCAGCACTCCGGGACAGGGGAATCAGCCCCAGCATTTT CASTPGQGNQPQHF
TRBJ1-2 . TRBV27 . TGTGCCAGCAGTATAGAGACAGGCTCTTTGGTAGGCTACACCTTC CASSIETGSLVGYTF
TRBJ2-5 TRBD1 TRBV7-7 . TGTGCTAGCAGCTTTGACAGGGTGGCAGAGACCCAGTACTTC CASSFDRVAETQYF
TRBJ2-1 TRBD2 TRBV12-3/TRBV12-4 once TGTGCCAGCAGTCCCCTATCTGGCGGGAGTAGCTTCTTC CASSPLSGGSSFF
TRBJ1-5 . TRBV4-1 . TGCGCCAGCAGCCAAGAGGGGCAGGGGCAGAGGCAGCCCCAGCATTTT CASSQEGQGQRQPQHF
TRBJ2-3 TRBD2 TRBV7-2 . TGTGCCAGCAGAAGGACTAGCGGGAGATTCTTAGATACGCAGTATTTT CASRRTSGRFLDTQYF
TRBJ2-3 . TRBV6-4 . TGTGCCAGCAGTAAGGTTGCCGGGAGCACAGATACGCAGTATTTT CASSKVAGSTDTQYF